The present T cell receptor beta chain was sequenced within a study of blood T cells in healthy people across ages (dated by TCRdb to 2014 to 2015). Background for the entire study: In model experiments, template switching captured roughly one uniquely barcoded TCR beta cDNA molecule for every two T cells. To track age-related changes in TCR beta repertoire diversity, the study relied on deep sequencing normalized with unique cDNA molecular identifiers. The donors were divided into four age groups: young (average approximately 17 years), middle-aged (over 35), aged (about 60) and long-lived (about 90). Donors of different ages were randomly distributed across sequencing lanes to avoid experimental bias. The study analyzed two additional independent replicas of 1 million unique cDNA reads from the same blood draw for two donors, one aged 18 to 29 and one aged 80 or older. The paper's findings and limits, for the study overall: Observed TCR beta diversity correlated strongly with the percentage of naive T cells measured by flow cytometry. Observed TCR beta diversity per million T cells fell roughly linearly with age, and a significant reduction was already apparent by age around 44. Compared with the aged group, the long-lived group had more naive CD4+ T cells, fewer expanded clones and increased TCR diversity, suggesting age selection. Since profiling was done on bulk unsorted PBMCs, naive and antigen-experienced compartments could not be conclusively compared. Estimates of total diversity based on one million sequenced T cells were considered lower bounds and underestimates. Because the CMV infection status of the donors was unknown, age-related changes in expanded clonotypes may potentially have been confounded.

This clonotype was seen ten or more times. The antigen it binds to is not known. No qualities accompany the bases; no much larger clone lies one base away. The CDR3, from cysteine to phenylalanine, totals 14 residues. Solely the CDR3 DNA is kept, with 42 bases framed from the first base. V is cut by 6 bases and J by 5 bases, and the space between the germline ends is 14 bases. Sequences MNHNY (CDR1) and SVGAGI (CDR2) are obtained from the germline V gene (reference sequence). The library was built by means of 5' RACE. Sequenced using an Illumina HiSeq 2500. A second PCR of roughly 7 to 12 cycles was run with a J-beta primer mix and a sample-barcoded 5' primer. A template-switch 5' adaptor carrying 12 random nucleotides introduced a unique molecular identifier onto each TCR beta cDNA molecule. At least 3 million CDR3-containing paired-end reads were obtained from each sample. First-strand cDNA synthesis was performed from all RNA using the Mint cDNA synthesis kit, with priming by a TRBC-specific oligonucleotide. Following uracil-DNA glycosylase treatment, a first 18-cycle PCR with universal primers M1SS and BC2_uni_R was performed on all cDNA. As for the authors' bioinformatics: Normalization of each sample was performed by random selection of 1 million high-quality reads, each carrying a distinct molecular identifier. Instead of being binned into consensus sequences, reads that shared molecular identifiers were thrown out. MiTCR, run with a Q25 quality threshold and the strictest error-elimination algorithm, handled CDR3 identification, clonotype clustering and error correction. Lower-bound total TCR beta diversity was estimated with a nonparametric unseen species model using Euler transformation. TCRdb reran the public reads through fastp at Q25 and MiXCR, keeping productive beta chains. Each CDR3 protein gets just one entry, which takes the most common genes and DNA from the rows behind it. TCRdb assigned the V and J calls; the authors' analysis was not used. This sample has roughly 1,700,000 distinct CDR3 sequences in its table, and about 28% of those were observed once. The ten largest make up roughly 8% of the sample.

Systemically healthy Caucasian individuals from Russia, around 39 in total and aged roughly 6 to 100 years, were included as donors. Roughly 10 milliliters of peripheral blood were drawn from each donor into EDTA-treated Vacutainer tubes. Ficoll-Paque density-gradient centrifugation was used to isolate PBMCs, with at least 7 million obtained per sample. Total RNA, at least 6 micrograms per sample, was extracted from PBMCs with Trizol reagent. For every donor, an aliquot of PBMCs went through flow cytometry to measure the percentages of naive CD45RAhigh/CD27high T cells. This sequence was found in a woman aged 30 to 39 in good health. Sequencing was carried out using blood. Here the chain combines TRBV6-6 and TRBJ2-1; no D gene is confidently identified. This receptor has the CDR3 CASRNRSGNNEQFF. The nucleotides are TGTGCCAGCAGAAATAGGAGTGGAAACAATGAGCAGTTCTTC.